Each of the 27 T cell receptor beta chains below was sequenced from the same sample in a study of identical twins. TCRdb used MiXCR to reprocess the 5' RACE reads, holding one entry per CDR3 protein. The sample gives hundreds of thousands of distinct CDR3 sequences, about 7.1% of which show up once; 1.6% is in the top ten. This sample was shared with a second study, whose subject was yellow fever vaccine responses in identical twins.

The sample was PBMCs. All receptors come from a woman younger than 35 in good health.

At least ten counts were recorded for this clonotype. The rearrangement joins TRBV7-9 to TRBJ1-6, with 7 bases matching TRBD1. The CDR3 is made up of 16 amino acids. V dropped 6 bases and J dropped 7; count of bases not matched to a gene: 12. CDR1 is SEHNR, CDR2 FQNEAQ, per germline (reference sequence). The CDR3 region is CASSSAKTGINSPLHF. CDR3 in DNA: TGTGCCAGCAGTTCCGCGAAGACAGGGATCAATTCACCCCTCCACTTT.

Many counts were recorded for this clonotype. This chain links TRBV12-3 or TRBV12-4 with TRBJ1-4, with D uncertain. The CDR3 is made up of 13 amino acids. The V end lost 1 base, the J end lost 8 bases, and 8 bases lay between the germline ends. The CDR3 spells CASSLGSREKLFF. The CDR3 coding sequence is TGTGCCAGCAGTTTAGGTTCACGAGAAAAACTGTTTTTT.

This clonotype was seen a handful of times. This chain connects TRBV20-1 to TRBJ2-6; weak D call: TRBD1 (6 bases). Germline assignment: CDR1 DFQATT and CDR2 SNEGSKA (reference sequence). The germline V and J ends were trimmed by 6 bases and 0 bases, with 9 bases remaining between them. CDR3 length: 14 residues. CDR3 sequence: CSAWDNSGANVLTF. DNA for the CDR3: TGCAGTGCATGGGACAACTCTGGGGCCAACGTCCTGACTTTC.

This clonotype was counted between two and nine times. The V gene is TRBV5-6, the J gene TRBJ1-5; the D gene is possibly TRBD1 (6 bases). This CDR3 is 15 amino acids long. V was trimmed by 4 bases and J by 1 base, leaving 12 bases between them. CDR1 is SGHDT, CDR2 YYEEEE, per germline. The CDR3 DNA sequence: TGTGCCAGCAGCCTACAGGGCTGGAGCAATCAGCCCCAGCATTTT. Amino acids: CASSLQGWSNQPQHF.

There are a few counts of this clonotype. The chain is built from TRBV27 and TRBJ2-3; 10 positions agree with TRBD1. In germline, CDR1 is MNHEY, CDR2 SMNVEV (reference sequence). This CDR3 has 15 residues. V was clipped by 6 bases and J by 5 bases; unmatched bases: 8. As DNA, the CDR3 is TGTGCCAGCAGCCCGGGACAGGGGTTTCGAGATACGCAGTATTTT. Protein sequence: CASSPGQGFRDTQYF.

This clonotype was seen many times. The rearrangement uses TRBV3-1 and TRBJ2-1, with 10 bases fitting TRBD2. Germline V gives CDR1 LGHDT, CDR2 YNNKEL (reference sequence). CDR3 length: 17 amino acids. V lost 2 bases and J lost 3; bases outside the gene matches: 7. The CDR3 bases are TGTGCCAGCAGCCAAACAGGCCTAGCGGGGGACTACAATGAGCAGTTCTTC. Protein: CASSQTGLAGDYNEQFF.

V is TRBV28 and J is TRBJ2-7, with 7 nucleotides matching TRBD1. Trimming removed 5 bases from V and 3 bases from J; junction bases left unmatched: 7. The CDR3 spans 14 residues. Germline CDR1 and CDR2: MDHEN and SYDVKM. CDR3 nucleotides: TGTGCCAGCAGTACACGACAGGGATTCTACGAGCAGTACGTC. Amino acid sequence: CASSTRQGFYEQYV.

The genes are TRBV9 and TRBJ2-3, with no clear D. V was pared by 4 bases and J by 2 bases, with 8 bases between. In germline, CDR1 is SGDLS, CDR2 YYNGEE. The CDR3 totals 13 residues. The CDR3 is CASSKTLTDTQYF. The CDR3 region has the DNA TGTGCCAGCAGCAAGACGCTCACAGATACGCAGTATTTT.

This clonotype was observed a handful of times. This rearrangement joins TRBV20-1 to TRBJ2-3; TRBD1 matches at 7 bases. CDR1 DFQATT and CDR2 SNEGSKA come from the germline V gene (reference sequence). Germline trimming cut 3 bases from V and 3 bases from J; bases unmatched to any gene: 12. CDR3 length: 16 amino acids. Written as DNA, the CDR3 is TGCAGTGCTAGTGGAACCGACAGGGTACAAACAGATACGCAGTATTTT. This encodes CSASGTDRVQTDTQYF.

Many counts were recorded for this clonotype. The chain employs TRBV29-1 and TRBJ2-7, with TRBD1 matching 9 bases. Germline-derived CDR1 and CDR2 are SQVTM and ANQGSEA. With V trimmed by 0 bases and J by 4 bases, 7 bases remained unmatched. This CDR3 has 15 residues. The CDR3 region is CSVEDAPGQGYEQYF. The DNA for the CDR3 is TGCAGCGTTGAAGATGCGCCGGGACAGGGATACGAGCAGTACTTC.

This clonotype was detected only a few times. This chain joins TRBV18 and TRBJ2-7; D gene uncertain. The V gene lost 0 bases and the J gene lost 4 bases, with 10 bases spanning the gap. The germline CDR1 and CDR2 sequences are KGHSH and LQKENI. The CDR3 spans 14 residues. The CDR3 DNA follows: TGTGCCAGCTCACCACCAGCGCAACTGTACGAGCAGTACTTC. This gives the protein CASSPPAQLYEQYF.

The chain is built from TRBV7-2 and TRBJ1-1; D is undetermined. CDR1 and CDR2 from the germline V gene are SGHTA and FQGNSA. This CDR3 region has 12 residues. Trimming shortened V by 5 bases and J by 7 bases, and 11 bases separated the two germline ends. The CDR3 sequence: CASSPRAREAFF. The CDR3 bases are TGTGCCAGCAGCCCCCGGGCCCGTGAAGCTTTCTTT.

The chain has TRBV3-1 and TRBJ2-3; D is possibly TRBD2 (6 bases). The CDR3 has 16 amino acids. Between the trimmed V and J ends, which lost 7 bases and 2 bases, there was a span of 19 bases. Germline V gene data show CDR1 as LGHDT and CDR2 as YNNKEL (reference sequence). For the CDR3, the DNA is TGTGCCAGCAACTACGGGACTGGCGGCCCCACAGATACGCAGTATTTT. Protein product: CASNYGTGGPTDTQYF.

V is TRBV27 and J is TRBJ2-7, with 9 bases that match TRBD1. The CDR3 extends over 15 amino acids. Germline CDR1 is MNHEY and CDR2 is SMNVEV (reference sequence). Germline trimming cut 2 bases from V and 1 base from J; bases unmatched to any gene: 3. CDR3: CASSLRGTGSYEQYF. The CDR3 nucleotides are TGTGCCAGCAGTTTAAGAGGGACAGGGTCCTACGAGCAGTACTTC.

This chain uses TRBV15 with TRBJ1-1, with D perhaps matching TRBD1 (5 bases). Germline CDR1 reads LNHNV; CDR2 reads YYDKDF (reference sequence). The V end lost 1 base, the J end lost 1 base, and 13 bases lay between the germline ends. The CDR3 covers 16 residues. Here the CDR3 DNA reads TGTGCCACCAGCAGAGGGACCGGGGGGGGGAACACTGAAGCTTTCTTT. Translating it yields CATSRGTGGGNTEAFF.

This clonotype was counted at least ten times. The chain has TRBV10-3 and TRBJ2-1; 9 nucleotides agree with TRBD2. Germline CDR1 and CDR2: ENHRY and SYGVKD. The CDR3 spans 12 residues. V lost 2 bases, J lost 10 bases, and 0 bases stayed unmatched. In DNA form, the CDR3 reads TGTGCCATCAGTGAGGGACTAGCGGAGCAGTTCTTC. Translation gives CAISEGLAEQFF.

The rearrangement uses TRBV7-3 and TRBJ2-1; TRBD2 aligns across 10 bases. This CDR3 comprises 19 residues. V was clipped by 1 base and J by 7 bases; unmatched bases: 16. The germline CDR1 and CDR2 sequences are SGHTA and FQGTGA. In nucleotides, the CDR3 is TGTGCCAGCAGCTTAAACCAGCCCCCCCGGACTAGCGGCGCTAATGAGCAGTTCTTC. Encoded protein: CASSLNQPPRTSGANEQFF.

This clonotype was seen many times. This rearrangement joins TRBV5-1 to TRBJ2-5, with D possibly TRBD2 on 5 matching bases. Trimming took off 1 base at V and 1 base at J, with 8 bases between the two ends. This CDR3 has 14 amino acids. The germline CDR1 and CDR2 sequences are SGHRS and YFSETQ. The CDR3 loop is CASSLLRAQETQYF. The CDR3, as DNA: TGCGCCAGCAGCTTGTTGAGGGCCCAAGAGACCCAGTACTTC.

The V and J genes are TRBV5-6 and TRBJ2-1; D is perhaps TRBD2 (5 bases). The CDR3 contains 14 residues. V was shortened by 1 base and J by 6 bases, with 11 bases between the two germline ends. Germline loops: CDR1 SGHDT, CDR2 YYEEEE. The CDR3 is CASSLTHSGNEQFF. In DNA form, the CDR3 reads TGTGCCAGCAGCTTGACCCACAGCGGCAATGAGCAGTTCTTC.

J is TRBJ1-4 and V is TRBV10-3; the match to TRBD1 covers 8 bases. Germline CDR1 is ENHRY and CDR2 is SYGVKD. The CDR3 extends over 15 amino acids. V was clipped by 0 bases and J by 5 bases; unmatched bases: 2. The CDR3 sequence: CAISESTGANEKLFF. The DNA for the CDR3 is TGTGCCATCAGTGAGTCGACAGGGGCGAATGAAAAACTGTTTTTT.

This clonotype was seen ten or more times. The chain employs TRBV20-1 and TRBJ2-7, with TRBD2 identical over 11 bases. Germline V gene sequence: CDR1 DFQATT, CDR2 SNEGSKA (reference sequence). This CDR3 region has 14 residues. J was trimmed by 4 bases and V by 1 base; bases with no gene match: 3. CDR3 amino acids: CSARVSGGVYEQYV. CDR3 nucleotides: TGCAGTGCTAGAGTTAGCGGGGGGGTGTACGAGCAGTACGTC.

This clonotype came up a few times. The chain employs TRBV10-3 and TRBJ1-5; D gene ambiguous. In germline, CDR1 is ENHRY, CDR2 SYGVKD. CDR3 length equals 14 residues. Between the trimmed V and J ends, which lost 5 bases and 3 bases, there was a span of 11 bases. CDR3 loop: CAISREIVNQPQHF. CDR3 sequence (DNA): TGTGCCATCAGTCGGGAAATAGTCAATCAGCCCCAGCATTTT.

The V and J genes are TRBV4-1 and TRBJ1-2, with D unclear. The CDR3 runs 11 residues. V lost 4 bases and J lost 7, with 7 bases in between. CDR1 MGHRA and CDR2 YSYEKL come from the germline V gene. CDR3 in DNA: TGCGCCAGCAGCCGAATGGGTGGCTACACCTTC. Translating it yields CASSRMGGYTF.

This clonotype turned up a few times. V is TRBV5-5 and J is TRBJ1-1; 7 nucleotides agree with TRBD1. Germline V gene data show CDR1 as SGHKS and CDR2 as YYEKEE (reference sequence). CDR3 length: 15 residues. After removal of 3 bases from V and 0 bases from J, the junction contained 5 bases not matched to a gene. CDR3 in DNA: TGTGCCAGCAGCTCGACGGGACAGATGAACACTGAAGCTTTCTTT. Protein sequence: CASSSTGQMNTEAFF. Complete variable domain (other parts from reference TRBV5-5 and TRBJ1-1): DAGVTQSPTHLIKTRGQQVTLRCSPISGHKSVSWYQQVLGQGPQFIFQYYEKEERGRGNFPDRFSARQFPNYSSELNVNALLLGDSALYLCASSSTGQMNTEAFFGQGTRLTVV.

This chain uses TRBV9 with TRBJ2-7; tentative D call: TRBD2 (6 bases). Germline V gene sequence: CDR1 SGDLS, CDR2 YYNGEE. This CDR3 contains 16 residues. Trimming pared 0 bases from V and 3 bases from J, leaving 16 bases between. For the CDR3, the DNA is TGTGCCAGCAGCGTAGGGGAAGGGACTTATAACTACGAGCAGTACTTC. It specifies CASSVGEGTYNYEQYF.

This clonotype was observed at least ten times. CDR3 region: CASSERSGLAGGSEQYF. CDR3 nucleotide sequence: TGTGCCAGCAGTGAACGTTCGGGACTAGCGGGAGGATCCGAGCAGTACTTC. The chain uses TRBV2 and TRBJ2-7; 15 nucleotides match TRBD2. The V gene's germline CDR1 is SNHLY and CDR2 FYNNEI. CDR3 length: 17 residues. Trimming removed 2 bases from V and 6 bases from J; junction bases left unmatched: 8.

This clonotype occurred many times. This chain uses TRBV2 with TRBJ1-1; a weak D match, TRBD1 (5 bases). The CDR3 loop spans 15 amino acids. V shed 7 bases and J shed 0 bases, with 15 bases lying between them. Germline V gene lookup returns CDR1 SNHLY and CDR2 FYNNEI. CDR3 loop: CASTLGGPMNTEAFF. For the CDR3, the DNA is TGTGCCAGCACGCTCGGGGGTCCCATGAACACTGAAGCTTTCTTT. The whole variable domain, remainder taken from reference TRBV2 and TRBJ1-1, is EPEVTQTPSHQVTQMGQEVILRCVPISNHLYFYWYRQILGQKVEFLVSFYNNEISEKSEIFDDQFSVERPDGSNFTLKIRSTKLEDSAMYFCASTLGGPMNTEAFFGQGTRLTVV.